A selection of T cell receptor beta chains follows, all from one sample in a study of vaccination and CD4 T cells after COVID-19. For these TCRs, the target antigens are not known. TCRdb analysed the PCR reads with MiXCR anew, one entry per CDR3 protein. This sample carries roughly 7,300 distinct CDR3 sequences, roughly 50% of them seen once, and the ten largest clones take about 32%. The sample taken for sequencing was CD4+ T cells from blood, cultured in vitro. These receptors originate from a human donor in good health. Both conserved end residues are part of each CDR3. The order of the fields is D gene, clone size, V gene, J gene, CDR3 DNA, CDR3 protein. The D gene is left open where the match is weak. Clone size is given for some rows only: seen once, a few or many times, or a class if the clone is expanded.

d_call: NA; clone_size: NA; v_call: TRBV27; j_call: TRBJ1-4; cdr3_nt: TGTGCCAGCAGTGCGCACGGGGCGACTAATGAAAAACTGTTTTTT; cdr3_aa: CASSAHGATNEKLFF
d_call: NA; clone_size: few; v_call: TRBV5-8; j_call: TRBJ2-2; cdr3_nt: TGTGCCAGCAGCTTGGGCTGGGAGCTGTTTTTT; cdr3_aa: CASSLGWELFF
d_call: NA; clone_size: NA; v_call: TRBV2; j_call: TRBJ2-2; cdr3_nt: TGTGCCAGCAGTGAAAGGGGGACGAACACCGGGGAGCTGTTTTTT; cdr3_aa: CASSERGTNTGELFF
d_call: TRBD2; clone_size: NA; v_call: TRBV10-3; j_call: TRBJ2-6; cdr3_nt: TGTGCCATCAGGCCGGCGGGGGGAGCTTACGGGGCCAACGTCCTGACTTTC; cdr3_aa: CAIRPAGGAYGANVLTF
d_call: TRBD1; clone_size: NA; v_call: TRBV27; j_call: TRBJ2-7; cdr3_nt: TGTGCCAGCAAACCGGGACAGGGTGCTTACGAGCAGTACTTC; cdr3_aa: CASKPGQGAYEQYF
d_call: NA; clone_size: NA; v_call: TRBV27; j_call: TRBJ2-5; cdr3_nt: TGTGCCAGCAGGGGAACAAGGTTGTACTTC; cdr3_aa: CASRGTRLYF
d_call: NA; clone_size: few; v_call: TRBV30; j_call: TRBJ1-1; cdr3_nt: TGTGCCTGGAGTGCATGGCCTGAAGCTTTCTTT; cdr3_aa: CAWSAWPEAFF
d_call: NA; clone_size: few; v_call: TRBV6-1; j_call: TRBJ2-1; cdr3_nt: TGTGCCAGCGAGGGGGGGGGTCAGGTTGAGCAGTTCTTC; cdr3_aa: CASEGGGQVEQFF
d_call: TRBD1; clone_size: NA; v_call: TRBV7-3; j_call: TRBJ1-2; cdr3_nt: TGTGCCAGCAGCTTGGGACAGGGGGCAGGGGGCTACACCTTC; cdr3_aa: CASSLGQGAGGYTF
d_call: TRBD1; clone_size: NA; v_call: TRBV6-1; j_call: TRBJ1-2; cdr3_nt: TGTGCCAGCAGAACTTTGACAGGGGACTATGGCTACACCTTC; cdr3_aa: CASRTLTGDYGYTF
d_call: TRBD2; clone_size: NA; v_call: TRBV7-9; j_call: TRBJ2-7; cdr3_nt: TGTGCCAGCAGCTCAGCGGGGGTGAACTACGAGCAGTACTTC; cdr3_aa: CASSSAGVNYEQYF
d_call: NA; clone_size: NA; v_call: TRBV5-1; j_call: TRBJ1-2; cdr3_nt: TGCGCCAGCAGCTTGAGTGGAGTTGCAGGTCATGGCTACACCTTC; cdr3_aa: CASSLSGVAGHGYTF
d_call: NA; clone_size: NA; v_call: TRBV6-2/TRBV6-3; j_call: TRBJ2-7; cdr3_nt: TGTGCCAGCAGCCGATCTTACGAGCAGTACTTC; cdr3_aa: CASSRSYEQYF
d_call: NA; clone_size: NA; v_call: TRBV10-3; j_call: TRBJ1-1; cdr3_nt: TGTGCCATCAGTGAAGAGTGGGCTCAGTCCAACACTGAAGCTTTCTTT; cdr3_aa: CAISEEWAQSNTEAFF
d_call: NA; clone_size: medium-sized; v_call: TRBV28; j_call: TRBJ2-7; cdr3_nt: TGTGCCAGCATAGGGGGGACGACCTACGAGCAGTACTTC; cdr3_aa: CASIGGTTYEQYF
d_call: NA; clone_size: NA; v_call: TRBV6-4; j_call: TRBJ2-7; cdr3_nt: TGTGCCAGCGGTTACAGTTCCCTACCTATATTAATTGATTACGAGCAGTACTTC; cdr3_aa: CASGYSSLPILIDYEQYF
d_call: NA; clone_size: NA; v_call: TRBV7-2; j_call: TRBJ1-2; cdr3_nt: TGTGCCAGCAGCTTATGGCAGGCGGGGAACCCGGGGGGCTACACCTTC; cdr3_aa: CASSLWQAGNPGGYTF
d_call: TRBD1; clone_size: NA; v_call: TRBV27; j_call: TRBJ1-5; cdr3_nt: TGTGCCAGCAGTTTGGGGCAGGGGGTCAATCAGCCCCAGCATTTT; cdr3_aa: CASSLGQGVNQPQHF
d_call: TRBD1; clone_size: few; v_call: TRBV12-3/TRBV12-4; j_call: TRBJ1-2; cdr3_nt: TGTGCCACCCGGACAGGGACGTACTATGGCTACACCTTC; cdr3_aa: CATRTGTYYGYTF
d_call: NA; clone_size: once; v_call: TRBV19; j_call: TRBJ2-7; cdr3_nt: TGTGCCACCCGTCGGGAGTCCTCCTACGAGCAGTACTTC; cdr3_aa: CATRRESSYEQYF
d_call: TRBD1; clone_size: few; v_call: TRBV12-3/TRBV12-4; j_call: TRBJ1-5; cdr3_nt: TGTGCCAGCAGCCCTACAGGGGGCCCCAATCAGCCCCAGCATTTT; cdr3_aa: CASSPTGGPNQPQHF
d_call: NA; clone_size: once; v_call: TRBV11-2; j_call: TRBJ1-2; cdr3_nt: TGTGCCAGCAGCCCTAGCGAGGTTAACTATGGCTACACCTTC; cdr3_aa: CASSPSEVNYGYTF